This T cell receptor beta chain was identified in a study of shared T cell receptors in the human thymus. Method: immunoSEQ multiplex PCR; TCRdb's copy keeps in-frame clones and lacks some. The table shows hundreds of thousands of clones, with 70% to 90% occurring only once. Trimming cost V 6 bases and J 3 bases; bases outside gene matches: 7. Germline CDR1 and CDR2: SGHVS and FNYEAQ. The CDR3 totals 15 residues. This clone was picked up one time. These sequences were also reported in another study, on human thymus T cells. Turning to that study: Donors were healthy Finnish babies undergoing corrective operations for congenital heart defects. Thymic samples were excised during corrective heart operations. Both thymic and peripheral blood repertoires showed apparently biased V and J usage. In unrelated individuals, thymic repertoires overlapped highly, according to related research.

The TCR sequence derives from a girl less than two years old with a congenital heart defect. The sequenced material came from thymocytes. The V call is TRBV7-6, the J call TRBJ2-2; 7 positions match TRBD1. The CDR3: CASSSRDSYTGELFF. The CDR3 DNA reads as TGTGCCAGCAGTTCTCGGGACAGCTACACCGGGGAGCTGTTTTTT.